This TCR beta chain was retrieved from a study of T cells in Graves' hyperthyroidism and ophthalmopathy (dated by TCRdb to the late 2010s). Some background on the complete study: To identify distinguishing TCR V-J signatures, a discovery cohort of about 95 patients was used, comprising 43 with Graves' ophthalmopathy and some 57 with stable Graves' hyperthyroidism. According to the paper, TCR Vbeta CDR3 sequencing was carried out on about 140 peripheral blood samples, which came from 40 to 45 ophthalmopathy, approximately 72 hyperthyroidism and about 17 progressor patients. An independent validation cohort of under 20 hyperthyroidism patients and 17 patients who later progressed to ophthalmopathy tested prospective prediction of ophthalmopathy. After blood sampling, hyperthyroidism patients were treated with methimazole at a starting dose of 30 mg daily, and ophthalmopathy patients were treated with high-dose intravenous methylprednisolone. For training and testing, the 100 patients in the discovery cohort were randomly divided in a 7:3 ratio. In six Graves' hyperthyroidism patients, the study also compared T-cell repertoires from thyroid tissue with T-cell repertoires from blood. Overall study results and their limits: No statistical method was used to fix the sample size in advance, and group allocation was not hidden from the investigators. A model built on a 13 V-J signature distinguished ophthalmopathy from stable hyperthyroidism, reaching around 90% sensitivity and 81.08% specificity in cross-validation and 80%/75% in testing. During validation, the model predicted progression to ophthalmopathy a median of approximately six months ahead of onset, with around 71% sensitivity and less than 85% specificity. Blood samples also contained most of the expanded thyroid clonotypes (frequency above 0.001), which suggests that blood repertoires may reflect thyroid immune responses.

Concerning this clonotype itself: Its antigen is not yet known. It is likely a read error: a sequence one base away is far more abundant.

The TCR beta CDR3 regions were amplified from RNA transcripts. A first-round RT-PCR of the TCR CDR3 used the HTBI primer set with the Qiagen OneStep RT-PCR kit. Libraries were constructed in a second round of multiplex PCR, after which size selection and purification were performed. The libraries were sequenced on an Illumina HiSeq2000 using paired-end 100 bp reads. In the paper's pipeline: Raw data were processed with SOAPnuke, discarding reads with adapters, uncalled bases, mean Phred below 15, or no exact constant-primer or identifier match. High-quality paired reads were merged with COPE v1.2.5, and unique nucleotide sequences were defined as clonotypes. MiTCR v1.1 was used to align clonotypes to the IMGT TRBV, TRBD and TRBJ reference segments. The analysis was restricted to V-J combinations with a frequency above 0.0001, which together covered about 99% of the repertoires. A TCS score was defined as the ratio of F50 (clonal expansion) to E x V (chaos), with BLOSUM62-based TCRdist applied between CDR3 peptides within each V-J. Welch's t-statistics and random forest reduced roughly 500 V-J features to about 13, which were used in a naive Bayes classifier (R e1071). TCRdb took the public reads, trimmed them with fastp at Q25, ran MiXCR for clone calling and kept in-frame beta chains. Each record represents a unique CDR3 protein, reported with the most common genes and DNA among its rows. The V and J calls and clone size come from TCRdb's table, not from the authors' own analysis. The sample table contains around 540,000 distinct CDR3 sequences; only one count was recorded for 35% to 55% of them. Just under 8.5% of the sample belongs to the ten largest clones.

A patient counted as having stable Graves' hyperthyroidism if no progression to ophthalmopathy occurred over 18 months of follow-up. Hyperthyroidism patients were newly diagnosed, with disease duration under 2 months, and aged 18 to 65 years. The study excluded patients with uncontrolled infections, other autoimmune diseases, pregnancy or lactation. Diagnoses were established on the basis of clinical symptoms, serum thyroxine and TRAb, thyroid ultrasound, and orbital computed tomography. Total RNA was extracted with Trizol reagent, and quality was checked on an Agilent 2100 Bioanalyzer. The germline V gene encodes CDR1 SGHTA and CDR2 FQGNSA. The CDR3, from cysteine to phenylalanine, totals 12 residues. CDR3 DNA is the only sequence kept; it has 36 bases, read in frame from the first base.

The chain was built from TRBV7-2 and TRBJ2-7; the D gene is unclear. The specimen was peripheral blood or thyroid tissue (not recorded which). The TCR comes from a woman aged 18 to 35 with Graves' hyperthyroidism. Donor details come from another sample of the same person, matched by shared clones. The sequenced DNA: TGTGCCAGCAGCCGAGGTTCCTACGAGCAGTGCTTC. Translated, this gives CASSRGSYEQCF.